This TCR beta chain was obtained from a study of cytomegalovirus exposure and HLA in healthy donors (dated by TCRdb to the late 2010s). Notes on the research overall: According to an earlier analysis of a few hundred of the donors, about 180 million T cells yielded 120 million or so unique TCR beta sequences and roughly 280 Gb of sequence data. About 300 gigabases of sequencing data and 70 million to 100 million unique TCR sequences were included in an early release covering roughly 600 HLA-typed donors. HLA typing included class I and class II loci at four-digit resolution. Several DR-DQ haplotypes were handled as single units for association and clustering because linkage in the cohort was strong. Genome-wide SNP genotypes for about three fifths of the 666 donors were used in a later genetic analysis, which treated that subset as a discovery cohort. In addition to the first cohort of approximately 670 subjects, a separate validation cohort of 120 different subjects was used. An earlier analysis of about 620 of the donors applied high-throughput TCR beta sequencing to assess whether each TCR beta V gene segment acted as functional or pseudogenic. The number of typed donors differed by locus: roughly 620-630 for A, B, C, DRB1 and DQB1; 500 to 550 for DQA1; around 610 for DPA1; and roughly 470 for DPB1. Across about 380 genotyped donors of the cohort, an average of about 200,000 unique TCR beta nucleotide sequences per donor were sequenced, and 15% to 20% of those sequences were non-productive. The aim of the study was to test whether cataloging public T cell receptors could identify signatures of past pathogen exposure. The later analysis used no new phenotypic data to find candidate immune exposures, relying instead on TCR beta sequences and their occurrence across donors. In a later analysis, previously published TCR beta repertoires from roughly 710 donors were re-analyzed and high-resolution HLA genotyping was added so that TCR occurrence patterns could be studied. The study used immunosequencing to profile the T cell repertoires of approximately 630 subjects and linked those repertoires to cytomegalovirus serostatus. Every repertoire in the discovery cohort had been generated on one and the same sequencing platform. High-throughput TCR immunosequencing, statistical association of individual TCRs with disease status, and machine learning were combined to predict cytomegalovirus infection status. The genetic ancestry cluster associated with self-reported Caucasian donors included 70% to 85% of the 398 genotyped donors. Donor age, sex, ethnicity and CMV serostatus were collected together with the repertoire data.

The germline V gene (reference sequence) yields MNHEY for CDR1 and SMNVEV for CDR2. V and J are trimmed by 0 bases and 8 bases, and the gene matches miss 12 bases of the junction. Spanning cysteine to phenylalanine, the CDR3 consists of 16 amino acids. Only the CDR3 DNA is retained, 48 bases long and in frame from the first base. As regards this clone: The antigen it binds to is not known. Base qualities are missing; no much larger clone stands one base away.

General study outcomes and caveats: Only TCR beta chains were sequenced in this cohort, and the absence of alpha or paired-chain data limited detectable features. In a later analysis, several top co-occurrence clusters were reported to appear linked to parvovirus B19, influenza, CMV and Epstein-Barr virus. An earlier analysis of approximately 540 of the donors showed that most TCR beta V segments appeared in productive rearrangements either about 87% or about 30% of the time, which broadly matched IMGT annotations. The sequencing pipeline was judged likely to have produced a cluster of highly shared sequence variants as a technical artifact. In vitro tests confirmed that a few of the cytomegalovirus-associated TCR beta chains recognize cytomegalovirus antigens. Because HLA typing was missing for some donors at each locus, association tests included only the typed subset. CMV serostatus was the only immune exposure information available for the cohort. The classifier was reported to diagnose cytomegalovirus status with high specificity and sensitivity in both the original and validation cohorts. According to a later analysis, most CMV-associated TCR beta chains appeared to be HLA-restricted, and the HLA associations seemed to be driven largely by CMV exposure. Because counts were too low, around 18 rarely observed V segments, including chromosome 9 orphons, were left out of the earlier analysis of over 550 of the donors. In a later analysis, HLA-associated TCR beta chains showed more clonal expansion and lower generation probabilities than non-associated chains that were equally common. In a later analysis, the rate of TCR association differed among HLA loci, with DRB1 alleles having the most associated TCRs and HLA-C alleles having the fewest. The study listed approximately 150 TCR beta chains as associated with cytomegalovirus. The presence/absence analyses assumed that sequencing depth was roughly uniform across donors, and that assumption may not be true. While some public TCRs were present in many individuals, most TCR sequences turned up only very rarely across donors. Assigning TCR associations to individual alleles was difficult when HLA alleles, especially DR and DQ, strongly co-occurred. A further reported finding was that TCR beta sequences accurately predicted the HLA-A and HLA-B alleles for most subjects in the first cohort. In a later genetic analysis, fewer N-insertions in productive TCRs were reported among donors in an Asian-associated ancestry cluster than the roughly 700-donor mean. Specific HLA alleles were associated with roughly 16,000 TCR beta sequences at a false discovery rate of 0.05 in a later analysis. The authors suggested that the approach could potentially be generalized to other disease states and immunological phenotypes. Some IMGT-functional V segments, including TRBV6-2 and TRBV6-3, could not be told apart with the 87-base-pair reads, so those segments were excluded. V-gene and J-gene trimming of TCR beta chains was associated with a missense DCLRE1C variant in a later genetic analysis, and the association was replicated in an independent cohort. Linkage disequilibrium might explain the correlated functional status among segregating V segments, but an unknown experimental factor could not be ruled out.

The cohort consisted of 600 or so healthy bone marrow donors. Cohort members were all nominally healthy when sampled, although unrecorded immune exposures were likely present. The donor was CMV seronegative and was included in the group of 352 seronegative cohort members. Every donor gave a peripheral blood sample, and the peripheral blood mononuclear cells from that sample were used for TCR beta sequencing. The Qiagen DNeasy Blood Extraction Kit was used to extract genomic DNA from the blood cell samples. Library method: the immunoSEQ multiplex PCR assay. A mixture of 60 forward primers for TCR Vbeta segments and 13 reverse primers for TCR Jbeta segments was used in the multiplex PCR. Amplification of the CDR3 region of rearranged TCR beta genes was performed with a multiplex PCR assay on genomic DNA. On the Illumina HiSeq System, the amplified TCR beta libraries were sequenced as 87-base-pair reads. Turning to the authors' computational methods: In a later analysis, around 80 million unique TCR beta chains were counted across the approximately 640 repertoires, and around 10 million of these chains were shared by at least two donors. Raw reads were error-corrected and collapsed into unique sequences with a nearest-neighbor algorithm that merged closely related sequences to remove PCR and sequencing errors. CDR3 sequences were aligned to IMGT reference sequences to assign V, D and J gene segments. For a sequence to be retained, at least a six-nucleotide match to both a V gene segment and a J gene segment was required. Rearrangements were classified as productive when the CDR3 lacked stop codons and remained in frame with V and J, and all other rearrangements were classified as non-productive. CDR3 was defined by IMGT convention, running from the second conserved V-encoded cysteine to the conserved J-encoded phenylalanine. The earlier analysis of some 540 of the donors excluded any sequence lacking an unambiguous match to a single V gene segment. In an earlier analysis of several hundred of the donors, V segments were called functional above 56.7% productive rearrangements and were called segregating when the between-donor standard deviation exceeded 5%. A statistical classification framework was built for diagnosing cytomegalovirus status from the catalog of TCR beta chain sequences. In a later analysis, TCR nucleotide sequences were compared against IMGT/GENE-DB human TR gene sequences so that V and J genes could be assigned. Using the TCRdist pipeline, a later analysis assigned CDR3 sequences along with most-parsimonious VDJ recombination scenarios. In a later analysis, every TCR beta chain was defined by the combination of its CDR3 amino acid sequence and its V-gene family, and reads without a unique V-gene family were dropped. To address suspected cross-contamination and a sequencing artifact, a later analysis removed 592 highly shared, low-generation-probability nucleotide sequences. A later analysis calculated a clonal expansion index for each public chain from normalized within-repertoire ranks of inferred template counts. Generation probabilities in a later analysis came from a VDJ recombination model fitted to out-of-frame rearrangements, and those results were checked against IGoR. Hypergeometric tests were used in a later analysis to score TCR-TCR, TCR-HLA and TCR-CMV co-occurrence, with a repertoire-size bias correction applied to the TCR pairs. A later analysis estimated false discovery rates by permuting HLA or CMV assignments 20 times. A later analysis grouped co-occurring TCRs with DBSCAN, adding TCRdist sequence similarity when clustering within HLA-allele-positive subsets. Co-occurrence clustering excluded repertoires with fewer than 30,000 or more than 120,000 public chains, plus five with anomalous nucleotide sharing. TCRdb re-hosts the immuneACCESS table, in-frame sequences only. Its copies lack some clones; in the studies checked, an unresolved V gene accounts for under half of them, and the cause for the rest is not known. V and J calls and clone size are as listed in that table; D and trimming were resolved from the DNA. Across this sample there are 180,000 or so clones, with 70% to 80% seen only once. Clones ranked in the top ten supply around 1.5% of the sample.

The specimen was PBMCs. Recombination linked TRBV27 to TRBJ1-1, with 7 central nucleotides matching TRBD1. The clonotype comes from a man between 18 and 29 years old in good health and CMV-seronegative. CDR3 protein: CASSLSRQGSRAEAFF. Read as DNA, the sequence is TGTGCCAGCAGTTTATCGAGACAGGGCTCCAGGGCCGAAGCTTTCTTT.